One T cell receptor (beta chain) is described in this entry. Methods used by the authors: Amplification from reference gene primers served as the basis for estimated nucleated cell counts. Sequencing used immunoSEQ multiplex PCR; TCRdb keeps in-frame clones, though not all of them. V, J and clone size reflect that table, while D and trimming were determined from the DNA. The sample has roughly 49,000 clones; 80% to 90% are singletons. This CDR3 is 13 amino acids long. Germline V lookup: CDR1 SEHNR, CDR2 FQNEAQ (reference sequence). The V gene end was trimmed by 3 bases and the J gene end by 11 bases; junction bases not matched to a gene: 5. The data originate from a study of blood T cell repertoires in COVID-19. As for the study in general: There were acute and convalescent COVID-19 samples, and they came from the United States, Italy and Spain. Sources were T cells, B-cell-depleted T cells, or PBMCs; the material itself was cDNA or gDNA.

The gene calls are TRBV7-9 and TRBJ2-2, with TRBD1 identical over 8 bases. The sequenced material came from peripheral blood. The origin of this receptor is a man aged 45-65 years with active COVID-19. CDR3 in amino acids: CASSFTGQGELFF. CDR3 bases: TGTGCCAGCAGCTTCACCGGACAGGGAGAGCTGTTTTTT. Combining the CDR3 with reference TRBV7-9 and TRBJ2-2 gives the whole variable domain DTGVSQNPRHKITKRGQNVTFRCDPISEHNRLYWYRQTLGQGPEFLTYFQNEAQLEKSRLLSDRFSAERPKGSFSTLEIQRTEQGDSAMYLCASSFTGQGELFFGEGSRLTVL.